These T cell receptor beta chains were read from a single sample in a study of T cells in Graves' hyperthyroidism and ophthalmopathy. Using its own MiXCR run on the multiplex PCR reads, TCRdb lists one record per CDR3 protein. The data hold 300,000 or so distinct CDR3 sequences, with around 15% observed a single time. Source material: blood. The receptor set was obtained from a woman aged 60-70 years with Graves' ophthalmopathy. Both conserved end residues are part of each CDR3. The D gene is left open where the match is weak. Rows may omit the clone size; those that give it use once, few, many or a size class.

>TRBV3-1|TRBJ2-5|-|few
TGTGCCAGCAGCCAAAACACCCAGGAGACCCAGTACTTC
CASSQNTQETQYF
>TRBV7-2|TRBJ2-1|TRBD1|many
TGTGCCAGCAGCAACGGACAGGGGAGCTCCTACAATGAGCAGTTCTTC
CASSNGQGSSYNEQFF
>TRBV18|TRBJ1-1|-|few
TGTGCCAGCTCACCAGAAGGGGGGAGGATCACTGAAGCTTTCTTT
CASSPEGGRITEAFF
>TRBV20-1|TRBJ2-1|TRBD2|many
TGCAGTGCTAGAGATTTGCGACTAGCGGGACGGGGGACGAATGAGCAGTTCTTC
CSARDLRLAGRGTNEQFF
>TRBV6-4|TRBJ1-1|-|many
TGTGCCAGCACGCTGACAGGTACGAACACTGAAGCTTTCTTT
CASTLTGTNTEAFF
>TRBV7-3|TRBJ2-7|TRBD1|many
TGTGCCAGCAGCTTCGGGACAGGGTTGAACGAGCAGTACTTC
CASSFGTGLNEQYF
>TRBV24-1|TRBJ2-2|TRBD2|-
TGTGCCACCAGTGGACCTGGACTAGCGGGAAACACCGGGAAGCTGTTTTTT
CATSGPGLAGNTGKLFF
>TRBV12-3/TRBV12-4|TRBJ2-7|TRBD2|many
TGTGCCAGCAGACTGACTAGCGGGAGGTACGAGCAGTACTTC
CASRLTSGRYEQYF
>TRBV12-3/TRBV12-4|TRBJ1-2|TRBD1|many
TGTGCCAGCAGCTGGACAGGGGCCCCCTATGGCTACACCTTC
CASSWTGAPYGYTF
>TRBV19|TRBJ2-3|-|-
TGTGCCAGTAGTATACCCCTGGGCAGGGGATCCACAGATACGCAGTATTTT
CASSIPLGRGSTDTQYF
>TRBV9|TRBJ1-6|TRBD1|few
TGTGCCAGCAGCGTAGAGGGACAGAGCTCCTATAATTCACCCCTCCACTTT
CASSVEGQSSYNSPLHF
>TRBV7-9|TRBJ1-2|-|-
TGTGCCACCACGCAGGCGGGGCGCAGCTATGGCTACACCTTC
CATTQAGRSYGYTF
>TRBV11-2|TRBJ2-1|TRBD2|-
TGTGCCAGCAGCTCTCGCCTCAGCGGGAGTAATAGGCATCATGAGCAGTTCTTC
CASSSRLSGSNRHHEQFF
>TRBV5-4|TRBJ1-6|-|-
TGTGCCAGCAGCTTGGCCGGGGGGGAGGGTTCACCCCTCCACTTT
CASSLAGGEGSPLHF
>TRBV20-1|TRBJ2-1|-|-
TGCAGTGCTAGAGTTCCAGCCTCACCCAACAATGAGCAGTTCTTC
CSARVPASPNNEQFF